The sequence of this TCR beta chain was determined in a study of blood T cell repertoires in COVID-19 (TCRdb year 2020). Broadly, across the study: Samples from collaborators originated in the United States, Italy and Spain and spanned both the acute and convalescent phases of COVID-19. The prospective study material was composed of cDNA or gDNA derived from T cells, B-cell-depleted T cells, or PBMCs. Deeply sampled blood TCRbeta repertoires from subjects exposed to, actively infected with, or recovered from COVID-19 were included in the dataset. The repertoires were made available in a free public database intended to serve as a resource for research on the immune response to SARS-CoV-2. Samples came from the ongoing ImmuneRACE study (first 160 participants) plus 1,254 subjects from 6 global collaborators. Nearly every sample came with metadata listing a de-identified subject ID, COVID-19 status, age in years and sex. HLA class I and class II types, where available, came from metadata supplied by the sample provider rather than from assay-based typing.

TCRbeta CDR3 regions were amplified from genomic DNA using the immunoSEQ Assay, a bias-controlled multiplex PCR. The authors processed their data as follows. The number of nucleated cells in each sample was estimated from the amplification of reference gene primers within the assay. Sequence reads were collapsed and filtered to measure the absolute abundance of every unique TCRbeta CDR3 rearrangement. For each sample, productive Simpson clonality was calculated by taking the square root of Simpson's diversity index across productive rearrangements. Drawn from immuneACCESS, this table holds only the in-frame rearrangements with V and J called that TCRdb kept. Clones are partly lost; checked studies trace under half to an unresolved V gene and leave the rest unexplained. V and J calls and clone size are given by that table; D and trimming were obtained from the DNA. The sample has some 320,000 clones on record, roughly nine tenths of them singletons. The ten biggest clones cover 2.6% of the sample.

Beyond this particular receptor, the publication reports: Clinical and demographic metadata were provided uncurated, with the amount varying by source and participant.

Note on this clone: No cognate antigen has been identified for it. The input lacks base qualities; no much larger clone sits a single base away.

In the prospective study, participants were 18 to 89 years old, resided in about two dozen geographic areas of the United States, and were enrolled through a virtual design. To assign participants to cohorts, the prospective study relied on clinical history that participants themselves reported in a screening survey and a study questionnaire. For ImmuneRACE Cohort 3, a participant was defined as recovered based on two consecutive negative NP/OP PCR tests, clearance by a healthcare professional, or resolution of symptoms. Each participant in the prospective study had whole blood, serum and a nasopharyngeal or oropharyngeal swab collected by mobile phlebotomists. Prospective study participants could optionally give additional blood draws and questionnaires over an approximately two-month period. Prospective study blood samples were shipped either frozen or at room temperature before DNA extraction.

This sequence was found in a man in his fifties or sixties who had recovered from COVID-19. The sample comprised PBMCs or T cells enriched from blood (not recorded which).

The DNA sequence follows: TGTGCCTGGAGCTACTCAAGCTACGAGCAGTACTTC. Its translation reads: CAWSYSSYEQYF. The chain links TRBV30 with TRBJ2-7; confidence is insufficient to name the D gene. Looking up the germline V gene (reference sequence) yields CDR1 GTSNPN and CDR2 SVGIG. The CDR3 covers 12 residues, taking in both the cysteine and the phenylalanine. Just the 36-base CDR3 DNA is kept, in frame starting at base 1. Deletion took 3 bases off V and 3 bases off J, with a span of 9 bases between the germline ends.